The clone carrying this T cell receptor beta chain was recorded once. Its antigen is not identified. 13 Jbeta primers and 60 Vbeta primers were used for the PCR. Only in-frame clones appear in the TCRdb table, and some are missing; sequencing was by immunoSEQ multiplex PCR. The data show roughly 180,000 clones, 80% to 90% seen once. These data are taken from a study of cytomegalovirus exposure and HLA in healthy donors. The V and J ends lost 11 bases and 0 bases respectively, with 14 bases between them. Germline V gene lookup returns CDR1 MNHEY and CDR2 SMNVEV (reference sequence). The CDR3 has 14 residues. Whole-study results and caveats: In vitro, a few CMV-associated chains proved specific for CMV antigens. Association of roughly 17,000 TCR beta sequences with HLA alleles was found at 0.05 false discovery rate in a later analysis. A prior analysis recorded that most TCR beta V segments were productive about 90% or about 30% of the time. Among TCR sequences, most were rare, though some public TCRs appeared in many donors.

V is TRBV27 and J is TRBJ1-3; the D is unclear. The sample comprised PBMCs. This clonotype was obtained from a girl aged 5-17 years in good health and CMV-seropositive. The CDR3 protein is CAQRAGSSGNTIYF. In nucleotides, the CDR3 is TGTGCCCAAAGGGCGGGATCCTCTGGAAACACCATATATTTT.